This is a list of T cell receptor beta chains from one sample in a study of blood T cell repertoires in COVID-19. Profiling relied on immunoSEQ multiplex PCR, and the TCRdb table lists in-frame clones only, not all of them. The profile shows roughly 180,000 clones, 76% of them singletons. The specimen sequenced was peripheral blood. The receptors were sampled from a woman between 45 and 65 years old with active or convalescent COVID-19. Each CDR3 is given with its conserved first and last residue. Each record gives: clone size, D gene, J gene, V gene, CDR3 protein, CDR3 DNA. The D gene is left open where the match is weak. Clone size is given for some rows only: seen once, a few or many times, or a class if the clone is expanded.

size: few; D: TRBD1; J: TRBJ2-7; V: TRBV6-5; CDR3: CASSRGQVAVHEQYF; DNA: TGTGCCAGCAGTAGGGGACAGGTGGCCGTCCACGAGCAGTACTTC
size: -; D: -; J: TRBJ1-2; V: TRBV3-1/TRBV3-2; CDR3: CASSHRDSRGGGYTF; DNA: TGTGCCAGCAGCCATCGGGACTCTCGGGGGGGCGGCTACACCTTC
size: -; D: -; J: TRBJ1-1; V: TRBV5-1; CDR3: CASSSDGSRNTEAFF; DNA: TGCGCCAGCAGCTCGGACGGGAGTCGGAACACTGAAGCTTTCTTT
size: -; D: -; J: TRBJ1-2; V: TRBV5-4; CDR3: CASSSMPDGYTF; DNA: TGTGCCAGCAGCTCCATGCCAGATGGCTACACCTTC
size: -; D: -; J: TRBJ1-1; V: TRBV7-9; CDR3: CASSQAAWGRQVNTEAFF; DNA: TGTGCCAGCAGCCAGGCGGCGTGGGGTAGACAGGTGAACACTGAAGCTTTCTTT
size: -; D: -; J: TRBJ2-7; V: TRBV6-5; CDR3: CASSYSGRTYEQYF; DNA: TGTGCCAGCAGTTACTCGGGCAGGACCTACGAGCAGTACTTC
size: -; D: -; J: TRBJ1-1; V: TRBV5-1; CDR3: CASSLDRSNTEAFF; DNA: TGCGCCAGCAGCTTGGACAGGTCGAACACTGAAGCTTTCTTT
size: once; D: -; J: TRBJ2-5; V: TRBV2; CDR3: CASMRTLQETQYF; DNA: TGTGCCAGCATGCGGACTCTCCAAGAGACCCAGTACTTC
size: once; D: TRBD2; J: TRBJ2-3; V: TRBV7-2; CDR3: CASSLGTSNWGDTQYF; DNA: TGTGCCAGCAGCTTAGGGACTAGCAATTGGGGAGATACGCAGTATTTT
size: -; D: -; J: TRBJ2-7; V: TRBV4-3; CDR3: CASSQERSRSYEQYF; DNA: TGCGCCAGCAGCCAAGAAAGATCTAGGTCGTACGAGCAGTACTTC
size: -; D: -; J: TRBJ2-3; V: TRBV30; CDR3: CAWRGGGSFTDTQYF; DNA: TGTGCCTGGAGGGGTGGGGGGAGTTTCACAGATACGCAGTATTTT
size: -; D: TRBD1; J: TRBJ1-2; V: TRBV30; CDR3: CAWSVGQGTGYTF; DNA: TGTGCCTGGAGTGTAGGACAGGGGACTGGCTACACCTTC
size: -; D: -; J: TRBJ1-1; V: TRBV7-2; CDR3: CASSPRVTEAFF; DNA: TGTGCCAGCAGTCCCCGGGTAACTGAAGCTTTCTTT